One and the same sample provided the 22 T cell receptor beta chains below, sequenced in a study of blood T cells in healthy people across ages. Then a second PCR, running about 6 to 12 cycles, was carried out with a sample-barcoded 5' primer and a J-beta primer mix. TCRdb reprocessed the 5' RACE reads with MiXCR, giving one entry per CDR3 protein. The sample yields hundreds of thousands of distinct CDR3 sequences, 45% to 50% seen once. The specimen sequenced was blood. Receptors originate from an older woman in good health.

The chain couples TRBV5-4 to TRBJ2-3, with a weak D call TRBD2 (6 bases). There are 13 residues in the CDR3. V was cut by 4 bases and J by 6 bases, with 12 bases left in between. The germline gives CDR1 SGHNT, CDR2 YYREEE (reference sequence). The CDR3 region has the DNA TGTGCCAGCAGCAGGACTGCGGGGGATACGCAGTATTTT. Translated, it gives CASSRTAGDTQYF. The full variable domain, rest sourced from reference TRBV5-4 and TRBJ2-3, is ETGVTQSPTHLIKTRGQQVTLRCSSQSGHNTVSWYQQALGQGPQFIFQYYREEENGRGNFPPRFSGLQFPNYSSELNVNALELDDSALYLCASSRTAGDTQYFGPGTRLTVL.

The chain combines TRBV20-1 with TRBJ2-4, with a tentative D call TRBD1 (6 bases). CDR3 length: 14 residues. CDR1 DFQATT and CDR2 SNEGSKA come from the germline V gene (reference sequence). Trimming removed 7 bases from V and 1 base from J, with 14 bases in between. The CDR3 nucleotides are TGCAGTGTAACGTGGGGGCGGGCCAAAAACATTCAGTACTTC. Residues: CSVTWGRAKNIQYF.

This chain links TRBV7-8 with TRBJ1-2; no reliable D call. The germline V and J ends were trimmed by 1 base and 2 bases, with 11 bases remaining between them. Germline CDR1 reads SGHVS; CDR2 reads FQNEAQ. The CDR3 consists of 15 residues. CDR3 residues: CASSLELRRNYGYTF. Here the CDR3 DNA reads TGTGCCAGCAGCTTAGAGCTCAGGCGGAACTATGGCTACACCTTC.

This chain joins TRBV6-2 or TRBV6-3 and TRBJ2-3; 10 bases fit TRBD2. This CDR3 has 15 amino acids. V lost 6 bases to trimming and J lost 1 base; unmatched junction nucleotides: 4. Per the germline V gene, CDR1 is MNHEY and CDR2 is SVGEGT. Here the CDR3 DNA reads TGTGCCAGCAGGCTAGCGGGAGATGGCACAGATACGCAGTATTTT. Translation: CASRLAGDGTDTQYF.

This clonotype was observed a handful of times. One junction end disagrees with the germline gene, perhaps due to a read error. The genes are TRBV5-1 and TRBJ2-2; D unclear. This CDR3 has 15 amino acids. Germline V CDR1 and CDR2: SGHRS, YFSETQ. The DNA of the CDR3 is TGTGCCAGCAGCTTAGAAGGGCCGCGGACCGGGGAGCTGTTTTTT. Translating gives CASSLEGPRTGELFF.

In regard to this clonotype: This may arise from a read error, as a much more abundant clone is one base away. The J gene is TRBJ2-7, the V gene TRBV20-1; no reliable D call. The germline V and J ends were trimmed by 5 bases and 2 bases, with 16 bases remaining between them. The germline V gene has CDR1 DFQATT and CDR2 SNEGSKA (reference sequence). This CDR3 is built from 14 residues. DNA for the CDR3: TGCAGTGCTGCCAACGCGGACGGTACCTACGAGCAGTACTTC. Protein sequence: CSAANADGTYEQYF.

The rearrangement links TRBV2 to TRBJ1-2; tentatively, D is TRBD1 (5 bases). The CDR3 consists of 10 residues. Germline CDR1 and CDR2: SNHLY and FYNNEI. Between the trimmed V and J ends, which lost 9 bases and 7 bases, there was a span of 9 bases. For the CDR3, the DNA is TGTGCCAGGGACACGACTGGCTACACCTTC. This codes for CARDTTGYTF.

Notes on this clonotype: A read error may account for a junction end that differs from germline. The chain recombines TRBV20-1 with TRBJ2-7; D remains unclear. CDR3 length equals 14 residues. Germline lookup yields CDR1 DFQATT and CDR2 SNEGSKA (reference sequence). The CDR3 bases are TGCAGTGCTTGTGACATGATTAGCTCCTACGGGCAGTACTTC. Translated: CSACDMISSYGQYF.

This clonotype was seen only once. This chain connects TRBV7-6 to TRBJ2-7; 10 bases agree with TRBD1. Per germline, CDR1 SGHVS and CDR2 FNYEAQ. V was clipped by 5 bases and J by 3 bases; unmatched bases: 7. The CDR3 has 15 residues. The CDR3 region is CASSPAGQGLYEQYF. DNA of the CDR3: TGTGCCAGCAGCCCGGCGGGACAGGGGCTCTACGAGCAGTACTTC.

There are a few counts of this clonotype. The chain links TRBV6-2 or TRBV6-3 to TRBJ2-4, with TRBD1 matching over 7 bases. The CDR3 is 15 amino acids. CDR1 is MNHEY, CDR2 SVGEGT, per germline. V shed 0 bases and J 2 bases; nucleotides not matched to a gene: 1. As DNA, the CDR3 is TGTGCCAGCAGTTACTCGACAGGGACCAAAAACATTCAGTACTTC. Protein sequence: CASSYSTGTKNIQYF.

This clonotype was counted between two and nine times. J is TRBJ1-4 and V is TRBV7-2; 12 bases align to TRBD1. Germline CDR1 is SGHTA and CDR2 is FQGNSA. Trimming cost V 4 bases and J 1 base; bases outside gene matches: 7. There are 18 residues in the CDR3. DNA of the CDR3: TGTGCCAGCAGCTACGGGACAGGGGGCCTCATAACTAATGAAAAACTGTTTTTT. Translating it yields CASSYGTGGLITNEKLFF.

A note on this clonotype: With a much larger clone just one base away, this may be a read error. The chain is built from TRBV18 and TRBJ1-6; 7 bases map to TRBD1. The CDR3 runs 13 residues. Germline V lookup: CDR1 KGHSH, CDR2 LQKENI. Losses at the gene ends were 11 bases for V and 6 bases for J; bases not matched to a gene: 7. The CDR3 loop is CAASGQSNSPLHF. CDR3 sequence (DNA): TGTGCCGCCTCGGGACAGTCTAATTCACCCCTCCACTTT.

This clonotype appeared a few times. The V gene is TRBV28, the J gene TRBJ2-3; TRBD2 aligns across 8 bases. Germline trimming cut 2 bases from V and 0 bases from J; bases unmatched to any gene: 4. The CDR3 length is 16 residues. From germline, CDR1 is MDHEN and CDR2 SYDVKM. Here the CDR3 DNA reads TGTGCCAGCAGTTTAAAGGGACTAGGCAGCACAGATACGCAGTATTTT. It yields the protein CASSLKGLGSTDTQYF.

This clonotype has ten or more counts. The chain couples TRBV21-1 to TRBJ2-5. TRBV21-1 is recorded as a pseudogene. There are 13 residues in the CDR3. CDR3 in amino acids: CASSNTYQETQYF. CDR3 nucleotide sequence: TGTGCCAGCAGCAATACATATCAAGAGACCCAGTACTTC.

The chain links TRBV3-1 to TRBJ1-2, with D possibly matching TRBD1 (5 bases). The length of the CDR3 is 16 residues. Trimming removed 1 base at V and 8 bases at J, with 20 bases between. In germline, CDR1 is LGHDT, CDR2 YNNKEL (reference sequence). For the CDR3, the DNA is TGTGCCAGCAGCCAAGTTCGAAGGGGCGCGTTCGGCGGCTACACCTTC. Amino acid sequence: CASSQVRRGAFGGYTF.

In this sample, this clonotype turned up a few times. The chain combines TRBV7-2 with TRBJ1-2; D may be TRBD1 (5 bases). Germline V CDR1 and CDR2: SGHTA, FQGNSA. The CDR3 runs 19 residues. V was shortened by 6 bases and J by 1 base, with 27 bases between the two germline ends. The CDR3 DNA is TGTGCCAGCAGGGAAAAGGGGATCGCGCGGGGGACCGTTAACTATGGCTACACCTTC. This sequence encodes CASREKGIARGTVNYGYTF.

V gene TRBV9 combines with J gene TRBJ2-5; D might be TRBD2 (6 bases). V was clipped by 0 bases and J by 2 bases, with 14 bases between them. Per germline, CDR1 SGDLS and CDR2 YYNGEE. The CDR3 sequence is 16 residues long. CDR3 protein: CASSVGAPSGQETQYF. CDR3 in DNA: TGTGCCAGCAGCGTAGGAGCGCCGAGCGGGCAAGAGACCCAGTACTTC. The complete variable domain, with remaining parts taken from reference TRBV9 and TRBJ2-5, reads DSGVTQTPKHLITATGQRVTLRCSPRSGDLSVYWYQQSLDQGLQFLIQYYNGEERAKGNILERFSAQQFPDLHSELNLSSLELGDSALYFCASSVGAPSGQETQYFGPGTRLLVL.

This clonotype was picked up many times. J is TRBJ2-2 and V is TRBV7-9, with D unresolved. V was shortened by 5 bases and J by 1 base, with 11 bases between the two germline ends. Germline lookup yields CDR1 SEHNR and CDR2 FQNEAQ (reference sequence). CDR3 size: 15 residues. The CDR3 sequence: CASSKAQLNTGELFF. Here the CDR3 DNA reads TGTGCCAGCAGCAAAGCACAGCTGAACACCGGGGAGCTGTTTTTT.

On this clonotype itself: Because it lacks the conserved phenylalanine or tryptophan at the end, this CDR3 is likely a read error. The chain's CDR3 is CSAGLAGFYEQYL. In nucleotides, the CDR3 is TGCAGTGCAGGACTAGCGGGATTCTACGAGCAGTACTTG. V is TRBV20-1 and J is TRBJ2-7; 12 bases fit TRBD2. In germline, CDR1 is DFQATT, CDR2 SNEGSKA (reference sequence). This CDR3 has 13 amino acids. V lost 6 bases to trimming and J lost 3 bases; unmatched junction nucleotides: 3.

This chain uses TRBV29-1 with TRBJ2-5; D is perhaps TRBD1 (5 bases). Near its end, the DNA agrees better with TRBJ2-7, so the J call may be wrong. CDR1 and CDR2 (germline): SQVTM, ANQGSEA. CDR3 length: 12 residues. The CDR3 DNA reads TGCAGCGTTGAAACCCAGGGCTACGAGCAGTACTTC. As protein: CSVETQGYEQYF.

This chain joins TRBV27 and TRBJ1-1, with 12 bases that match TRBD1. V gave up 5 bases and J gave up 6 bases; unmatched junction bases: 7. Germline values: CDR1 MNHEY, CDR2 SMNVEV (reference sequence). The CDR3 covers 15 residues. The CDR3 nucleotides are TGTGCCAGCAGTCCACGGGACAGGGGGCTATCTGAAGCTTTCTTT. It yields the protein CASSPRDRGLSEAFF.

The rearrangement joins TRBV20-1 to TRBJ2-5, with D perhaps assigned TRBD1 or TRBD2 (6 bases each). The V gene's germline CDR1 is DFQATT and CDR2 SNEGSKA (reference sequence). V was pared by 6 bases and J by 2 bases, with 13 bases between. The CDR3 covers 13 residues. CDR3 protein: CSAEQGGQETQYF. The CDR3 DNA reads TGCAGTGCCGAACAGGGAGGACAAGAGACCCAGTACTTC.